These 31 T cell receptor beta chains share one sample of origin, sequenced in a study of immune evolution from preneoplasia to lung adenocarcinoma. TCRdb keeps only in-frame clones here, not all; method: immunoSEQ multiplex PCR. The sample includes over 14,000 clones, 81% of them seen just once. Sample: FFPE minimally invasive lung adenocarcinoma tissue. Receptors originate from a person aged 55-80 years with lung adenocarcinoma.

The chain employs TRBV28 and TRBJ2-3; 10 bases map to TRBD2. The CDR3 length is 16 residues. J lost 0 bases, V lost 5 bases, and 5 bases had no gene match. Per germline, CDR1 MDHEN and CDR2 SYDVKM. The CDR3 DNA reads TGTGCCAGCAGTCCGGAACTAGCGGGAAGCACAGATACGCAGTATTTT. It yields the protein CASSPELAGSTDTQYF. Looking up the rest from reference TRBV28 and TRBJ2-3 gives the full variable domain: DVKVTQSSRYLVKRTGEKVFLECVQDMDHENMFWYRQDPGLGLRLIYFSYDVKMKEKGDIPEGYSVSREKKERFSLILESASTNQTSMYLCASSPELAGSTDTQYFGPGTRLTVL.

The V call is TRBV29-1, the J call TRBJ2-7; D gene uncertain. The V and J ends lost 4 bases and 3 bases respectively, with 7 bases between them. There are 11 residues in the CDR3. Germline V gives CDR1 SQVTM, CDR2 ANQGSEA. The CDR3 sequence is CSVGGGYEQYF. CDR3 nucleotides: TGCAGCGTTGGTGGCGGCTACGAGCAGTACTTC.

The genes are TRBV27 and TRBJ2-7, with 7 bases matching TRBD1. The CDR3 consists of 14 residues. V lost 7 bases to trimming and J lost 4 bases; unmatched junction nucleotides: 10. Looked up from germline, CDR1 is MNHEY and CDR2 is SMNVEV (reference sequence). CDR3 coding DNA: TGTGCCAGCACCTCCCGGGACAGAAATTACGAGCAGTACTTC. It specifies CASTSRDRNYEQYF.

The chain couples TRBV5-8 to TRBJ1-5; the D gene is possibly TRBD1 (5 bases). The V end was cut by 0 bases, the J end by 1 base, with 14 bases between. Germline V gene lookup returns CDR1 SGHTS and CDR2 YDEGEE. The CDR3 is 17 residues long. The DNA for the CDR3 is TGTGCCAGCAGCTTGGTTAAGGGCAGGGCAAGCAATCAGCCCCAGCATTTT. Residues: CASSLVKGRASNQPQHF.

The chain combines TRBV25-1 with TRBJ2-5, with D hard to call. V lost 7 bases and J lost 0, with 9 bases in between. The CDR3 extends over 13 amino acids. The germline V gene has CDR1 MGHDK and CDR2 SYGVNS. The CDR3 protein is CASKYWYQETQYF. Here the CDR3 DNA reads TGTGCCAGCAAGTATTGGTACCAAGAGACCCAGTACTTC.

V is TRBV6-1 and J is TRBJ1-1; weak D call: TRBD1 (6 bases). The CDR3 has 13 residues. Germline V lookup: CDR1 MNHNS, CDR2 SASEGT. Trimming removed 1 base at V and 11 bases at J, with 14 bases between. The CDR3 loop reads CASSEDWGRRAFF. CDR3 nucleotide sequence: TGTGCCAGCAGTGAAGACTGGGGGCGACGGGCTTTCTTT.

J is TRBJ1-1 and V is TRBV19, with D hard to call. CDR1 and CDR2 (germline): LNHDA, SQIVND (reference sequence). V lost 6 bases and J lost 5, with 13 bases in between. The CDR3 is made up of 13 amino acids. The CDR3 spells CASRSPGLTEAFF. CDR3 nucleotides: TGTGCCAGTAGGTCCCCCGGTCTAACTGAAGCTTTCTTT.

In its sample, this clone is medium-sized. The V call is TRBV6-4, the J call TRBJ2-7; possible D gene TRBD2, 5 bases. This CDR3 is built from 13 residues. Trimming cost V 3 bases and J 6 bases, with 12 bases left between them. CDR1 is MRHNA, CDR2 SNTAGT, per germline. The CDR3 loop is CASSEWEGSEQYF. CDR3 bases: TGTGCCAGCAGTGAGTGGGAAGGGAGCGAGCAGTACTTC.

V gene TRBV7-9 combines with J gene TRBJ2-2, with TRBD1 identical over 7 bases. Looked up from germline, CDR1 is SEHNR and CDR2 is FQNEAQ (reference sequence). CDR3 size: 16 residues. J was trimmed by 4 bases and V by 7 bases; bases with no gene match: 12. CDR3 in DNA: TGTGCCAGCAACCTTCGACAGGGCTCCATCACCGGGGAGCTGTTTTTT. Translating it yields CASNLRQGSITGELFF.

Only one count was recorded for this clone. Here the CDR3 DNA reads TGTGCCAGCTCACCACCGGATTCCATGAACACTGAAGCTTTCTTT. As protein: CASSPPDSMNTEAFF. The chain employs TRBV18 and TRBJ1-1; no clear D. Trimming cost V 0 bases and J 0 bases, with 8 bases left between them. Germline V gene data show CDR1 as KGHSH and CDR2 as LQKENI. This CDR3 comprises 15 residues.

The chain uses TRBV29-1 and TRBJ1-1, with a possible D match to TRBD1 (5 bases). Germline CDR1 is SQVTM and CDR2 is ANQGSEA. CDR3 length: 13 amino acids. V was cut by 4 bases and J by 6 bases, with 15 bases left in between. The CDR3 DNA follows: TGCAGCGTTGTTTCGGGGGGTTCGTCTGAAGCTTTCTTT. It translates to CSVVSGGSSEAFF.

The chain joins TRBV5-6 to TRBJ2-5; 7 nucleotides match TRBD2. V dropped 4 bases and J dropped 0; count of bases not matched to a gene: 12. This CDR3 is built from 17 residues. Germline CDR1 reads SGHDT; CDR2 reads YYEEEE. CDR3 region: CASSPTVLATYQETQYF. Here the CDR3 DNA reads TGTGCCAGCAGCCCGACGGTACTAGCGACGTACCAAGAGACCCAGTACTTC. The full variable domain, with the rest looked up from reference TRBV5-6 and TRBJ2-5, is DAGVTQSPTHLIKTRGQQVTLRCSPKSGHDTVSWYQQALGQGPQFIFQYYEEEERQRGNFPDRFSGHQFPNYSSELNVNALLLGDSALYLCASSPTVLATYQETQYFGPGTRLLVL.

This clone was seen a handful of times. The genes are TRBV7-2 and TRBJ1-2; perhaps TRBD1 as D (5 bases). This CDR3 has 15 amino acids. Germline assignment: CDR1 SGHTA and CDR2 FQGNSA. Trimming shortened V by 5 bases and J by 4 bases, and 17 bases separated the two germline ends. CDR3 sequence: CASSLPGGEGYGYTF. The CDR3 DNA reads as TGTGCCAGCAGCCTACCCGGGGGGGAAGGCTATGGCTACACCTTC.

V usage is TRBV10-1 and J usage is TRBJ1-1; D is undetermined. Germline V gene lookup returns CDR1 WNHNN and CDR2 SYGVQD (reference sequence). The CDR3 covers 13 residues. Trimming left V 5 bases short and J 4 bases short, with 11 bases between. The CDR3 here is CASSRGSGTEAFF. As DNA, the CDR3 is TGCGCCAGCAGTAGAGGGTCGGGCACTGAAGCTTTCTTT.

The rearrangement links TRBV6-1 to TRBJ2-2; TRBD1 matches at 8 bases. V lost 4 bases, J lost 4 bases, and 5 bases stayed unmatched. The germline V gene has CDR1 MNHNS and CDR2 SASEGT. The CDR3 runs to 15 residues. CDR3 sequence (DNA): TGTGCCAGCAGTGTACAGGGGGGAGGCACCGGGGAGCTGTTTTTT. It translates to CASSVQGGGTGELFF.

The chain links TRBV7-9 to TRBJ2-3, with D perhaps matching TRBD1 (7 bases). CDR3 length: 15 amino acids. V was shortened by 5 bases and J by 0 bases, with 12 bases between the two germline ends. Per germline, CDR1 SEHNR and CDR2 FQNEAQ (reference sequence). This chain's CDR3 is CASSPRDSSTDTQYF. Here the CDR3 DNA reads TGTGCCAGCAGCCCGCGGGACAGCAGCACAGATACGCAGTATTTT.

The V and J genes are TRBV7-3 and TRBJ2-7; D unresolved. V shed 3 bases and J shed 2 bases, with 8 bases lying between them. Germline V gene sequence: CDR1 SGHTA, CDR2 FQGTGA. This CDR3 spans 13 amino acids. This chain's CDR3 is CASSLDPAYEQYF. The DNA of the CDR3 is TGTGCCAGCAGCTTGGACCCAGCCTACGAGCAGTACTTC.

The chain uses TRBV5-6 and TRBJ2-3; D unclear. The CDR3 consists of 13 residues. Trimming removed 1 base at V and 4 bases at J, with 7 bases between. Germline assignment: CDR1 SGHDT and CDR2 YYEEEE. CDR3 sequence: CASSLWGSDTQYF. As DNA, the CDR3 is TGTGCCAGCAGCTTGTGGGGTTCAGATACGCAGTATTTT.

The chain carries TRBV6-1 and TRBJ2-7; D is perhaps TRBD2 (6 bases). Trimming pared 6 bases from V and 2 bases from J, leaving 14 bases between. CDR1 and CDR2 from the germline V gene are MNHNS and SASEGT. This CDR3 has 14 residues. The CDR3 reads CASRLALQTYEQYF. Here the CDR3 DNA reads TGTGCCAGCAGACTAGCCCTTCAAACCTACGAGCAGTACTTC.

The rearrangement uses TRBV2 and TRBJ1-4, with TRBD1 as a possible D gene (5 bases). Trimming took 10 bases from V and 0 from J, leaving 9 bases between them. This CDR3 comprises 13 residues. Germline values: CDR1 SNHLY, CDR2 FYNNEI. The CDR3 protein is CAMGGATNEKLFF. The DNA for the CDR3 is TGTGCCATGGGGGGGGCAACTAATGAAAAACTGTTTTTT.

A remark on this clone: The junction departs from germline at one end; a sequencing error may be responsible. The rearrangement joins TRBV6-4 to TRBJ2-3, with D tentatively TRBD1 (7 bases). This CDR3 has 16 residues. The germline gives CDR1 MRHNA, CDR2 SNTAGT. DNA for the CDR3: TGTGCCAGCAATGACGGCGGGGACAGCTACACAGATACGCAGTATTTT. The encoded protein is CASNDGGDSYTDTQYF.

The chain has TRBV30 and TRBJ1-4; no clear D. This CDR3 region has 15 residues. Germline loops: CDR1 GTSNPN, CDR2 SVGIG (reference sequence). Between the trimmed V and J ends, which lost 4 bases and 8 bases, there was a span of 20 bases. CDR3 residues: CAWTPKQSGAEKLFF. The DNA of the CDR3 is TGTGCCTGGACCCCTAAACAATCGGGCGCAGAAAAACTGTTTTTT.

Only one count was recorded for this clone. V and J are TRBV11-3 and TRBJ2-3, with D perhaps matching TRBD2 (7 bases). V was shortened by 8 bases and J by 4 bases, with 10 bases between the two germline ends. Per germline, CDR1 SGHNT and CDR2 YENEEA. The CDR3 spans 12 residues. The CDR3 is CASGGASDTQYF. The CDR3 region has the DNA TGTGCCAGCGGGGGGGCGTCAGATACGCAGTATTTT. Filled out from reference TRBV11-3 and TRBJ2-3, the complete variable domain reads EAGVVQSPRYKIIEKKQPVAFWCNPISGHNTLYWYLQNLGQGPELLIRYENEEAVDDSQLPKDRFSAERLKGVDSTLKIQPAELGDSAVYLCASGGASDTQYFGPGTRLTVL.

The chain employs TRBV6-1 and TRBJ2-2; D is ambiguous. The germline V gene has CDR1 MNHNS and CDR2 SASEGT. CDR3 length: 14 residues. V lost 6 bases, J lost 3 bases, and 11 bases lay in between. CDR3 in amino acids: CASRPKYDTGELFF. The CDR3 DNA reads TGTGCCAGCAGGCCCAAGTATGACACCGGGGAGCTGTTTTTT.

The CDR3 loop is CASSEINRGSLHF. CDR3 nucleotide sequence: TGTGCCAGCAGTGAGATAAACAGGGGGTCATTGCATTTT. V is TRBV6-1 and J is TRBJ1-5; TRBD1 matches 8 bases. Germline V gene data show CDR1 as MNHNS and CDR2 as SASEGT. The CDR3 sequence is 13 residues long. The trim removed 3 bases at V and 15 bases at J, leaving 10 bases unmatched.

The CDR3 sequence is CASSQFGGLNTGELFF. In DNA form, the CDR3 reads TGCGCCAGCAGCCAGTTTGGGGGCCTGAACACCGGGGAGCTGTTTTTT. This sequence joins TRBV4-3 and TRBJ2-2; D is perhaps TRBD1 (6 bases). Germline lookup yields CDR1 LGHNA and CDR2 YSLEER. The ends were cut back, 3 bases at V and 1 base at J, with 12 bases in the middle. The CDR3 has 16 residues.

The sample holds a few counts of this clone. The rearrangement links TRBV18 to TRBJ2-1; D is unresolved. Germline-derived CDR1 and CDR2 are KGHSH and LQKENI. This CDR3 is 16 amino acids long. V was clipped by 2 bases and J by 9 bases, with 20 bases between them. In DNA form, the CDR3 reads TGTGCCAGCTCACCATCGGGCGGATTCGGCGGTTCTGAGCAGTTCTTC. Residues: CASSPSGGFGGSEQFF.

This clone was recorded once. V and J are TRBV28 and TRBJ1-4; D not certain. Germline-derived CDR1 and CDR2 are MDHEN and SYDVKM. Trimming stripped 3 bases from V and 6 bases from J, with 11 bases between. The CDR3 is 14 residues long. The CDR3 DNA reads TGTGCCAGCAGTTTTGGGTACAGACATGAAAAACTGTTTTTT. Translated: CASSFGYRHEKLFF. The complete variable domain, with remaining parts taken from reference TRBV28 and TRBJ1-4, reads DVKVTQSSRYLVKRTGEKVFLECVQDMDHENMFWYRQDPGLGLRLIYFSYDVKMKEKGDIPEGYSVSREKKERFSLILESASTNQTSMYLCASSFGYRHEKLFFGSGTQLSVL.

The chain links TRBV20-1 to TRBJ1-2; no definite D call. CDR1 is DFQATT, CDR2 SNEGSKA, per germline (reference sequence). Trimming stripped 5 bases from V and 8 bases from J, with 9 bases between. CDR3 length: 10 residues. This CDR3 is CSAGTGGYTF. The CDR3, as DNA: TGCAGTGCTGGAACTGGGGGCTACACCTTC.

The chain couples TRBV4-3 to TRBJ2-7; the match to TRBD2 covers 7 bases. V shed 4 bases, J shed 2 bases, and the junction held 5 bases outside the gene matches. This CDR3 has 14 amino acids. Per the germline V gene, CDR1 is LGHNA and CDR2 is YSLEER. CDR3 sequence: CASSRAGRAYEQYF. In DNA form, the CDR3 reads TGCGCCAGCAGCCGAGCGGGGAGGGCCTACGAGCAGTACTTC.

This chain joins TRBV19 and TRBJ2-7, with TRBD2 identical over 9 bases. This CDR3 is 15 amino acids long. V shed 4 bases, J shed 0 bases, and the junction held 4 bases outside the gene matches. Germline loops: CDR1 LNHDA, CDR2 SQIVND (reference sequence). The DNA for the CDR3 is TGTGCCAGTAGTAAGAGTAGCGGGAGCTCCTACGAGCAGTACTTC. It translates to CASSKSSGSSYEQYF.